This T cell receptor (beta chain) was documented in a study of blood T cell repertoires in COVID-19. For the study at large: Acute-phase and convalescent COVID-19 samples originated in the United States, Italy and Spain.

Trimming cost V 2 bases and J 3 bases, with 25 bases left between them. Germline V gene lookup returns CDR1 MDHEN and CDR2 SYDVKM. The CDR3 totals 19 residues. Cohort allocation depended upon clinical history that participants reported. Using immunoSEQ multiplex PCR, the repertoire was profiled, and TCRdb retains in-frame clones only, with some absent. The data show around 360,000 clones, more than 75% seen once. Sequences were obtained from PBMCs or T cells enriched from blood (not recorded which). The clonotype was recovered from a man between 40 and 49 years old in a cohort exposed to, infected with or recovered from COVID-19 (not recorded which). The V and J genes are TRBV28 and TRBJ1-1; D unclear. The CDR3 DNA is TGTGCCAGCAGTTTAATCGATCGGTTAATCGGAAGCGAGGACACTGAAGCTTTCTTT. This sequence encodes CASSLIDRLIGSEDTEAFF.